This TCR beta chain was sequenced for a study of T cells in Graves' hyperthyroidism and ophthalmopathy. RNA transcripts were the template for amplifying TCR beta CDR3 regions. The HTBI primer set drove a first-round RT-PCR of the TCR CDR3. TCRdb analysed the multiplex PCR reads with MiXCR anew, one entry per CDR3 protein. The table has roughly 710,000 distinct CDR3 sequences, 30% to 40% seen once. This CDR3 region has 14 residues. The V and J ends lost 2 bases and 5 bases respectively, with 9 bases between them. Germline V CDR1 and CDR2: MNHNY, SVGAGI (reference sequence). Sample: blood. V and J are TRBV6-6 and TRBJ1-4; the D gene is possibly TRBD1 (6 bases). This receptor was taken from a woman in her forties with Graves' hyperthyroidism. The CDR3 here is CASSYGTPNEKLFF. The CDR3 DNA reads TGTGCCAGCAGTTACGGGACACCCAATGAAAAACTGTTTTTT.